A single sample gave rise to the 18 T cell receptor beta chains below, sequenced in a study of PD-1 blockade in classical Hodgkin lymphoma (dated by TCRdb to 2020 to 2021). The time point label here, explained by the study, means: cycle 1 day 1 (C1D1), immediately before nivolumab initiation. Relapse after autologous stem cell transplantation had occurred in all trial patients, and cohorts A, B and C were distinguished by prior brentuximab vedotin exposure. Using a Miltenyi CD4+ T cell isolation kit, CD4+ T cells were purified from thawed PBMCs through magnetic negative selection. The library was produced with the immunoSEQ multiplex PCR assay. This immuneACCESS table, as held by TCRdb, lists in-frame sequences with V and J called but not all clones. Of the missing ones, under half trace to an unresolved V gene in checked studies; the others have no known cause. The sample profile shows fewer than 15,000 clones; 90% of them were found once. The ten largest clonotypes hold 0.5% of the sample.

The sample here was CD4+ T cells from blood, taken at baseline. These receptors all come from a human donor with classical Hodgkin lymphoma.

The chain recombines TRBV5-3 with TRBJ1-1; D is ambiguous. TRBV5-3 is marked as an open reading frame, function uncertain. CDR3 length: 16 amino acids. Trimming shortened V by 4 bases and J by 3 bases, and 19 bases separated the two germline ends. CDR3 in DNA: TGTGCCAGAAGCCACTGGTCCCCCGGGCAGGACACTGAAGCTTTCTTT. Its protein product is CARSHWSPGQDTEAFF.

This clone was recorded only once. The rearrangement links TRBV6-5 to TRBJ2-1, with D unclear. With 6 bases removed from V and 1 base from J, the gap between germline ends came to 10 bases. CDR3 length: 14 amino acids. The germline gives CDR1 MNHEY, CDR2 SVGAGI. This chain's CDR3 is CASSKVGSYNEQFF. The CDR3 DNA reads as TGTGCCAGCAGCAAGGTGGGGTCCTACAATGAGCAGTTCTTC.

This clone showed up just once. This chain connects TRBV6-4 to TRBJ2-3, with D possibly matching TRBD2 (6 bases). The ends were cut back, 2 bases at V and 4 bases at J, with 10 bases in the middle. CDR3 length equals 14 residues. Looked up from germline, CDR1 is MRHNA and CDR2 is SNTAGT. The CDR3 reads CASSDVPGADTQYF. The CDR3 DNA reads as TGTGCCAGCAGTGACGTCCCGGGGGCAGATACGCAGTATTTT.

In DNA form, the CDR3 reads TGCAGCGCCTTAGGAAGCTCCTACGAGCAGTACTTC. Residues: CSALGSSYEQYF. The V and J genes are TRBV29-1 and TRBJ2-7; no clear D. Trimming shortened V by 7 bases and J by 0 bases, and 10 bases separated the two germline ends. The CDR3 covers 12 residues. Germline V gene sequence: CDR1 SQVTM, CDR2 ANQGSEA.

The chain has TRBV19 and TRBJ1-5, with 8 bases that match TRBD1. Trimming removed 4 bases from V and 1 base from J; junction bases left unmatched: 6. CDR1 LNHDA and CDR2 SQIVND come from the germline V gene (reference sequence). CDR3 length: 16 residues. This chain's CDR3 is CASSTQTGASNQPQHF. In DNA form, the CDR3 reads TGTGCCAGTAGTACGCAGACAGGGGCCAGCAATCAGCCCCAGCATTTT. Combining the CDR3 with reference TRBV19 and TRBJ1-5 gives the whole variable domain DGGITQSPKYLFRKEGQNVTLSCEQNLNHDAMYWYRQDPGQGLRLIYYSQIVNDFQKGDIAEGYSVSREKKESFPLTVTSAQKNPTAFYLCASSTQTGASNQPQHFGDGTRLSIL.

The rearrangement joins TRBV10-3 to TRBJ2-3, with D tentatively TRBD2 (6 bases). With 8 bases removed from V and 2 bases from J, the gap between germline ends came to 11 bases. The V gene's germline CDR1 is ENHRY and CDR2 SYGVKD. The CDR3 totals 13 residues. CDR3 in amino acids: CAIGGETTDTQYF. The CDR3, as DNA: TGTGCCATCGGCGGGGAAACCACAGATACGCAGTATTTT.

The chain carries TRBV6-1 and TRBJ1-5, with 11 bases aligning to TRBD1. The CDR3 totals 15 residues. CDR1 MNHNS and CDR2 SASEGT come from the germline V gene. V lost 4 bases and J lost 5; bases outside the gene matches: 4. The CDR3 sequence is CASSGGQGVYQPQHF. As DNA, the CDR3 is TGTGCCAGCAGTGGGGGACAGGGGGTTTATCAGCCCCAGCATTTT.

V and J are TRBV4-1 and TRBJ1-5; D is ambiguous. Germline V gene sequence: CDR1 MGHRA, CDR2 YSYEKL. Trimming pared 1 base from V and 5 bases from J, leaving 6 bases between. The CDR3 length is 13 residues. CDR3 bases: TGCGCCAGCAGCCAAGGGACCTATCAGCCCCAGCATTTT. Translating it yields CASSQGTYQPQHF.

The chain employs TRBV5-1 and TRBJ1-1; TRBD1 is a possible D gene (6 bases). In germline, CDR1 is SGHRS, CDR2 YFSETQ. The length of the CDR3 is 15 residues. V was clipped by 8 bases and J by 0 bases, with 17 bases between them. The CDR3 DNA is TGCGCCAGTCAAAATCCGGGACAATTGAACACTGAAGCTTTCTTT. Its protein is CASQNPGQLNTEAFF.

This chain's CDR3 is CASSPTGAMETQYF. CDR3 bases: TGCGCCAGCAGCCCGACAGGGGCGATGGAGACCCAGTACTTC. The chain joins TRBV5-1 to TRBJ2-5; 8 positions match TRBD1. Germline-derived CDR1 and CDR2 are SGHRS and YFSETQ. This CDR3 is built from 14 residues. V shed 4 bases, J shed 5 bases, and the junction held 7 bases outside the gene matches.

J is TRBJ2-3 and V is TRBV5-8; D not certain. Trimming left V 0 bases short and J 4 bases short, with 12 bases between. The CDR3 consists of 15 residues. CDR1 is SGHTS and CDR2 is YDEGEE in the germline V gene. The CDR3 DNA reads TGTGCCAGCAGCTTGGTCTCTAGGGTCCCAGATACGCAGTATTTT. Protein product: CASSLVSRVPDTQYF.

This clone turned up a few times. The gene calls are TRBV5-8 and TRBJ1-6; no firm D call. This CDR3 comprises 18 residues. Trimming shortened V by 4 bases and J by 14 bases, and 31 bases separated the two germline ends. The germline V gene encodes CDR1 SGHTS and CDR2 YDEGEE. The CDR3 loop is CASSAGITGLNPPGSLHF. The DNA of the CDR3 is TGTGCCAGCAGCGCTGGAATAACGGGCTTAAACCCTCCCGGGTCCCTCCACTTT. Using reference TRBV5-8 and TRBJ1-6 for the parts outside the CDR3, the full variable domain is EAGVTQSPTHLIKTRGQQATLRCSPISGHTSVYWYQQALGLGLQFLLWYDEGEERNRGNFPPRFSGRQFPNYSSELNVNALELEDSALYLCASSAGITGLNPPGSLHFGNGTRLTVT.

CDR3 sequence: CASSLAAGQGYEQYF. In nucleotides, the CDR3 is TGTGCCAGCAGCTTAGCTGCGGGACAGGGCTACGAGCAGTACTTC. V and J are TRBV7-2 and TRBJ2-7; TRBD1 aligns across 9 bases. The CDR3 is made up of 15 amino acids. V gave up 0 bases and J gave up 3 bases; unmatched junction bases: 3. Germline CDR1 is SGHTA and CDR2 is FQGNSA. The variable domain in full, completed from reference TRBV7-2 and TRBJ2-7, reads GAGVSQSPSNKVTEKGKDVELRCDPISGHTALYWYRQSLGQGLEFLIYFQGNSAPDKSGLPSDRFSAERTGGSVSTLTIQRTQQEDSAVYLCASSLAAGQGYEQYFGPGTRLTVT.

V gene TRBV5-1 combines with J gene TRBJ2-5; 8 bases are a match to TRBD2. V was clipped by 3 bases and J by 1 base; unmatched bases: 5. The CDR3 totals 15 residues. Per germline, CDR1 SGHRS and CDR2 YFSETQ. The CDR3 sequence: CASSYGSGTQETQYF. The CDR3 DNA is TGCGCCAGCAGCTACGGTAGCGGGACCCAAGAGACCCAGTACTTC.

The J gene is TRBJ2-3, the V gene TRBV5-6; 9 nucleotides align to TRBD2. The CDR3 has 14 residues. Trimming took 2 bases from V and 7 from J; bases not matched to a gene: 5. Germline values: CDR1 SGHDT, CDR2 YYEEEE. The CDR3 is CASSFVAGGNTQYF. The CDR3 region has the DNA TGTGCCAGCAGCTTCGTTGCGGGAGGGAATACGCAGTATTTT.

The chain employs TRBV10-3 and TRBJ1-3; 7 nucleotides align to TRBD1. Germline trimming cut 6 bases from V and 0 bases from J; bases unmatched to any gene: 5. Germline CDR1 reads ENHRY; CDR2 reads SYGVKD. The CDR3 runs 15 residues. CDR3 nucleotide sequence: TGTGCCATCAGGTTAGGGACAGACTCTGGAAACACCATATATTTT. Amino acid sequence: CAIRLGTDSGNTIYF.

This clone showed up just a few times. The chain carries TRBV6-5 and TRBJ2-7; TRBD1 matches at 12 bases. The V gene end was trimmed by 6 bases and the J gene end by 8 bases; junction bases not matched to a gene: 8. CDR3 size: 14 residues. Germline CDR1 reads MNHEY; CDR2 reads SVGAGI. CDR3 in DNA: TGTGCCAGCAGCAACCGGGACAGGGGGCGTAAGCAGTACTTC. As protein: CASSNRDRGRKQYF.

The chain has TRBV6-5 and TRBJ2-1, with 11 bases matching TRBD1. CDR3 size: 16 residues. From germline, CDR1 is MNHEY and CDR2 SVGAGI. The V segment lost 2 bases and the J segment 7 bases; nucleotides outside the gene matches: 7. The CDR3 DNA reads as TGTGCCAGCAGTTACCAATGGACAGGGGGCAGGAATGAGCAGTTCTTC. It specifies CASSYQWTGGRNEQFF.